These T cell receptor beta chains were read from a single sample in a study of cytomegalovirus exposure and HLA in healthy donors. Clones were sequenced by immunoSEQ multiplex PCR, and TCRdb holds only the in-frame ones, with some missing. The repertoire holds around 170,000 clones, with around four fifths as singletons. The sequenced sample was PBMCs. These receptors all stem from a woman aged 18 to 35 in good health and CMV-seronegative. The CDR3 runs from the conserved cysteine through the conserved F or W. D genes are given only for firm matches. Some rows have no size entry. The others give once, few or many, or a class for an expanded clone.

TRBV6-1	.	.	TRBJ1-4	CASSDPDRNNEKLFF	TGTGCCAGCAGTGACCCAGACAGGAATAATGAAAAACTGTTTTTT
TRBV30	.	.	TRBJ1-2	CAWSAGYGYTF	TGTGCCTGGAGTGCAGGGTATGGCTACACCTTC
TRBV2	TRBD2	.	TRBJ2-7	CASSILGLAGTYEQYF	TGTGCCAGCAGCATCCTTGGACTAGCGGGGACGTACGAGCAGTACTTC
TRBV6-5	TRBD2	.	TRBJ2-3	CASGDGTSADTQYF	TGTGCCAGCGGTGACGGGACTAGCGCTGATACGCAGTATTTT
TRBV6-1	TRBD2	once	TRBJ2-1	CASSEAPPSGGNEQFF	TGTGCCAGCAGTGAAGCGCCGCCTAGCGGGGGGAATGAGCAGTTCTTC
TRBV2	.	once	TRBJ2-1	CASRADSGAYNEQFF	TGTGCCAGCAGGGCGGACAGTGGGGCCTACAATGAGCAGTTCTTC
TRBV30	.	.	TRBJ2-3	CAWRSRADTQYF	TGTGCCTGGAGGAGCCGGGCAGATACGCAGTATTTT
TRBV25-1	.	.	TRBJ2-7	CASRKSGYEQYF	TGTGCCAGCAGGAAAAGCGGCTACGAGCAGTACTTC
TRBV2	TRBD2	.	TRBJ2-2	CASRTSGINTGELFF	TGTGCCAGCAGAACTAGCGGAATTAACACCGGGGAGCTGTTTTTT
TRBV10-3	TRBD1	.	TRBJ2-1	CAISESTGGFNEQFF	TGTGCCATCAGTGAGTCTACAGGGGGCTTCAATGAGCAGTTCTTC
TRBV19	TRBD2	.	TRBJ2-1	CASRRLSGVRRNEQFF	TGTGCCAGTAGGCGACTTAGCGGGGTACGTAGAAATGAGCAGTTCTTC
TRBV11-2	.	.	TRBJ2-2	CASSLNTGELFF	TGTGCCAGCAGCCTAAACACCGGGGAGCTGTTTTTT
TRBV7-9	.	.	TRBJ2-4	CASSLSQATAKNIQYF	TGTGCCAGCAGCTTATCTCAGGCCACAGCCAAAAACATTCAGTACTTC
TRBV7-9	.	.	TRBJ1-1	CASSPGHMNTEAFF	TGTGCCAGCAGCCCGGGACACATGAACACTGAAGCTTTCTTT
TRBV27	.	.	TRBJ2-7	CASSLNVAAYEQYF	TGTGCCAGCAGTTTGAACGTGGCAGCCTACGAGCAGTACTTC
TRBV7-9	TRBD2	.	TRBJ2-1	CAGGLGGVYNEQFF	TGTGCCGGAGGACTGGGAGGGGTCTACAATGAGCAGTTCTTC
TRBV7-2	TRBD2	.	TRBJ2-1	CASSLTSGNYNEQFF	TGTGCCAGCAGCTTGACTAGCGGAAATTACAATGAGCAGTTCTTC
TRBV6-5	.	once	TRBJ1-2	CASSYSTGSHDYTF	TGTGCCAGCAGTTACTCAACAGGCTCTCATGACTACACCTTC
TRBV7-9	.	.	TRBJ2-7	CASRGGSYEQYF	TGTGCCAGCAGGGGGGGATCCTACGAGCAGTACTTC
TRBV7-9	TRBD2	once	TRBJ2-2	CASSPVAGGQNTGELFF	TGTGCCAGCAGCCCGGTAGCGGGGGGTCAGAACACCGGGGAGCTGTTTTTT
TRBV7-9	TRBD2	.	TRBJ2-3	CASNLAGGRTDTQYF	TGTGCCAGCAACCTAGCGGGGGGGCGCACAGATACGCAGTATTTT
TRBV6-5	.	.	TRBJ1-1	CASSLRWGPNTEAFF	TGTGCCAGCAGCCTTAGGTGGGGCCCGAACACTGAAGCTTTCTTT
TRBV7-2	TRBD1	.	TRBJ1-6	CASSLRGQGILTPLHF	TGTGCCAGCAGCTTGAGGGGACAGGGGATACTAACACCCCTCCACTTT
TRBV7-9	TRBD2	.	TRBJ2-3	CASSLGLAADTQYF	TGTGCCAGCAGCTTAGGACTAGCGGCAGATACGCAGTATTTT
TRBV2	TRBD2	.	TRBJ2-5	CASSSGLAGGGETQYF	TGTGCCAGCAGTTCGGGACTAGCGGGGGGTGGGGAGACCCAGTACTTC
TRBV5-1	TRBD1	.	TRBJ2-2	CASSLGLSTGGITGELFF	TGCGCCAGCAGCTTGGGCCTCTCGACAGGGGGCATCACCGGGGAGCTGTTTTTT
TRBV25-1	TRBD1	.	TRBJ1-4	CASSEQGENEKLFF	TGTGCCAGCAGTGAACAGGGGGAAAATGAAAAACTGTTTTTT
TRBV30	.	.	TRBJ2-5	CAWSGISVREQYF	TGTGCCTGGAGTGGGATTAGCGTAAGGGAGCAGTACTTC
TRBV5-1	.	.	TRBJ2-5	CASSFGDKEETQYF	TGCGCCAGCAGCTTCGGGGACAAGGAGGAGACCCAGTACTTC
TRBV29-1	TRBD1	once	TRBJ1-4	CSVAGQSNEKLFF	TGCAGCGTTGCGGGACAGTCTAATGAAAAACTGTTTTTT
TRBV11-2	.	.	TRBJ1-1	CASSRVLEAFF	TGTGCCAGCAGCCGTGTCCTTGAAGCTTTCTTT
TRBV5-1	TRBD1	.	TRBJ2-3	CASSLQGASLSTDTQYF	TGCGCCAGCAGCTTACAGGGGGCCAGCCTTAGCACAGATACGCAGTATTTT
TRBV10-2	TRBD1	.	TRBJ1-1	CASSPRQGRTEAFF	TGCGCCAGCAGTCCTAGACAGGGTCGGACTGAAGCTTTCTTT
TRBV27	TRBD1	few	TRBJ2-7	CASSVGTGGIEQYF	TGTGCCAGCAGTGTAGGGACAGGGGGGATCGAGCAGTACTTC
TRBV20-1	.	.	TRBJ1-1	CSASVGTEAFF	TGCAGTGCTAGTGTCGGGACAGAAGCTTTCTTT
TRBV4-3	.	few	TRBJ1-1	CASSQDTARYIPEAFF	TGCGCCAGCAGCCAAGATACAGCCAGGTATATCCCTGAAGCTTTCTTT
TRBV6-6	TRBD2	.	TRBJ2-2	CASSYGLGGTTGELFF	TGTGCCAGCAGTTACGGGTTGGGGGGGACCACCGGGGAGCTGTTTTTT
TRBV19	.	few	TRBJ1-1	CASKRKPQGKGTEAFF	TGTGCCAGTAAACGCAAACCACAGGGAAAGGGAACTGAAGCTTTCTTT
TRBV18	.	.	TRBJ2-4	CASSHSTGMAKNIQYF	TGTGCCAGCTCACACTCAACAGGGATGGCCAAAAACATTCAGTACTTC
TRBV19	.	.	TRBJ1-1	CASSPSGTEAFF	TGTGCCAGTTCGCCGTCAGGCACTGAAGCTTTCTTT
TRBV6-5	.	.	TRBJ1-3	CASSYLREAGNTIYF	TGTGCCAGCAGTTACCTTCGGGAGGCTGGAAACACCATATATTTT
TRBV6-5	TRBD1	.	TRBJ1-5	CASGKTGVNQPQHF	TGTGCCAGCGGAAAGACAGGGGTCAATCAGCCCCAGCATTTT
TRBV19	TRBD2	.	TRBJ2-1	CASSIDSRGSYEQFF	TGTGCCAGTAGTATAGATAGTCGCGGGAGCTATGAGCAGTTCTTC
TRBV6-4	.	.	TRBJ2-2	CASRQGSGELFF	TGTGCCAGCAGGCAGGGTTCCGGGGAGCTGTTTTTT
TRBV11-2	.	.	TRBJ1-2	CASSGGVYNYGYTF	TGTGCCAGCAGCGGTGGAGTCTACAACTATGGCTACACCTTC
TRBV29-1	.	.	TRBJ2-1	CSVGTSYNEQFF	TGCAGCGTTGGGACATCCTACAATGAGCAGTTCTTC
TRBV7-9	TRBD2	.	TRBJ2-7	CASSLVRPGGIYEQYF	TGTGCCAGCAGCTTAGTTAGACCGGGGGGAATTTACGAGCAGTACTTC
TRBV27	TRBD2	.	TRBJ2-1	CASRATGGSYNEQFF	TGTGCCAGCAGGGCAACGGGAGGCTCCTACAATGAGCAGTTCTTC
TRBV2	.	few	TRBJ1-1	CASSEGTDFEFEAFF	TGTGCCAGCAGTGAGGGTACGGACTTCGAGTTTGAAGCTTTCTTT
TRBV4-1	.	.	TRBJ2-3	CASSHPGLASTDTQYF	TGCGCCAGCAGCCACCCTGGACTGGCTAGCACAGATACGCAGTATTTT
TRBV7-2	.	.	TRBJ2-7	CASSPRLYEQYF	TGTGCCAGCAGCCCGAGATTATACGAGCAGTACTTC
TRBV7-2	TRBD2	.	TRBJ2-7	CASSILAGGLLREQYF	TGTGCCAGCAGCATCCTAGCGGGGGGGCTATTACGCGAGCAGTACTTC
TRBV27	.	.	TRBJ1-1	CASRVGLSTEAFF	TGTGCCAGCAGAGTAGGACTGTCTACTGAAGCTTTCTTT
TRBV2	TRBD1	.	TRBJ2-3	CASTRDRGGDTQYF	TGTGCCAGCACGAGGGACAGGGGGGGAGATACGCAGTATTTT
TRBV7-9	TRBD1	.	TRBJ1-1	CASSVTQGAEAFF	TGTGCCAGCAGCGTTACGCAGGGGGCTGAAGCTTTCTTT
TRBV14	TRBD1	.	TRBJ1-4	CASSEITGATNEKLFF	TGTGCCAGCAGCGAGATAACAGGGGCAACTAATGAAAAACTGTTTTTT